The entry below describes one T cell receptor beta chain. The table lists this clonotype with many counts. Its antigen is still unknown. No base quality information exists; no much larger clone differs at one position. This specimen's treatment or condition label, interpreted: live attenuated yellow fever vaccine strain. A standard Ficoll-Paque protocol was used to isolate PBMCs from peripheral blood. CD4 and CD8 T-cell fractions were isolated with Dynabeads CD4 and CD8 positive selection kits. TriZol was used to extract RNA from bulk PBMCs, CD4 and CD8 fractions, and dextramer-positive and dextramer-negative fractions. These data belong to a study of T cells after yellow fever vaccination (dated by TCRdb to the late 2010s). Looking at the study overall: The SMART-Seq v4 Ultra Low Input RNA kit was used to prepare libraries from fractions with low cell numbers. To track T-cell clones before and after primary and booster YFV17D yellow fever vaccination, bulk TCR alpha and beta repertoires were sequenced longitudinally. Two healthy male donors, one aged 18 to 30 and one aged 30 to 39 years, were included in the cohort. Blood was collected at multiple timepoints before and after primary and secondary immunization, and bulk PBMC replicates and cell subsets were isolated.

What the work shows at the level of the full study, not this receptor alone: A small fraction of clonotypes showed up in both the CD4 and CD8 compartments, probably as a result of convergent recombination. The secondary T-cell response was weaker than the primary response but faster, peaking on day 5 instead of day 15. Most clones expanded after primary vaccination (about 96% of CD4 and approximately 90% of CD8) were re-detected after the booster, suggesting that broad memory maintenance occurred. Computational filtering was required because FACS-sorted repertoires could contain abundant contaminating clonotypes from the bulk population. Because only two donors were included in the study, the extent to which the findings can be generalized is limited.

The listed sequencing device is Illumina NovaSeq 6000. TCR cDNA was synthesized by 5'RACE template switching, which introduced a universal primer site and unique molecular identifiers. cDNA synthesis was primed from both the TCR alpha and TCR beta constant segments. Library amplification used two PCR steps, and the second PCR step added sample barcodes and sequencing adapters. Sequencing of the libraries was done on either Illumina HiSeq 2500 (2x100 bp) or NovaSeq (2x150 bp). As for the authors' bioinformatics: Demultiplexing of reads and collapsing into UMI consensus sequences were performed with MIGEC, and V(D)J alignment was carried out with MiXCR. Vaccine-responding clonotypes were identified with edgeR using replicate PBMC samples, with FDR below 0.01 and a log2 fold change above 5 up to day 15 being required. Bulk clonotypes were assigned CD4 or CD8 identity according to which sequenced CD4 or CD8 repertoire held them at higher abundance. Clones were called with MiXCR by TCRdb after fastp trimmed the public reads at Q25, and only in-frame beta chains were retained. Each entry is one CDR3 protein sequence, shown with its most common DNA and genes. Clone size and V and J calls follow TCRdb, not the original study. Across this sample there are 200,000 to 250,000 distinct CDR3 sequences, with approximately 3.2% seen only once. Of the sample, around 3.3% is held by the ten largest clones.

Including the terminal cysteine and valine, the CDR3 comprises 15 residues. Solely the CDR3 DNA is kept, with 45 bases framed from the first base. The clonotype comes from a man between 18 and 29 years old who received the YFV17D yellow fever vaccine. The sample in question was CD4+ T cells sorted from PBMCs, obtained 10 days after the yellow fever booster vaccination. In this chain, TRBV21-1 is recombined with TRBJ2-7; the listed D gene, TRBD1, was not tested against the DNA. TRBV21-1 has pseudogene status. The bases read TGTGCCAGCAGCAGAGGGGGGGGTGATCCCTACGAGCAGTACGTC. Its protein is CASSRGGGDPYEQYV.